This T cell receptor (beta chain) was captured by sequencing in a study of OX40 agonist ivuxolimab in advanced cancers. In the study overall: Across the patients, intravenous ivuxolimab was delivered every 2 weeks at 0.01 to 10 mg/kg.

This clone was seen once. As yet, its antigen is unknown. General observations from the study: Compared with others, partial responders at 0.1-3.0 mg/kg displayed clonal expansion among the lowest.

The CDR3 is 15 amino acids. Per germline, CDR1 SGHTA and CDR2 FQGNSA. The junction had 8 bases not matched to a gene; V was cut back by 4 bases and J by 6 bases. Assay used: immunoSEQ multiplex PCR; TCRdb lists only in-frame clones, some missing. This sample has several thousand clones, with approximately 70% found just once. The chain is built from TRBV7-2 and TRBJ2-3, with 9 bases lining up with TRBD1. This TCR came from an adult with an advanced solid tumor such as melanoma, head and neck, liver or kidney cancer. Source: CD4+ or CD8+ T cells sorted from blood, taken in a trial of the OX40 agonist ivuxolimab. CDR3 amino acids: CASSSRDRVGDTQYF. The DNA for the CDR3 is TGTGCCAGCAGCTCCCGGGACAGGGTCGGCGATACGCAGTATTTT.